These 5 T cell receptor beta chains share one sample of origin, sequenced in a study of shared clonotypes between healthy human individuals. Clones were sequenced by immunoSEQ multiplex PCR, and TCRdb holds only the in-frame ones, with some missing. The repertoire holds about 700,000 clones, just over 90% seen once, with 24% in the top ten. Naive CD8 cells lacked CD45RO, underwent positive selection for CCR7 and left out terminally differentiated effector memory CD45RA+ cells. Sequenced material: naive CD8+ T cells sorted from blood. These receptors all stem from a man aged 25-45 years in good health.

This chain connects TRBV19 to TRBJ1-1; 11 bases map to TRBD1. CDR1 and CDR2 from the germline V gene are LNHDA and SQIVND (reference sequence). V shed 6 bases and J 7 bases; nucleotides not matched to a gene: 10. The CDR3 has 15 residues. The CDR3 coding sequence is TGTGCCAGTAGAATACCCGGGACAGGGGGGAATGAAGCTTTCTTT. Protein: CASRIPGTGGNEAFF.

This chain joins TRBV6-5 and TRBJ2-2; possibly TRBD1 or TRBD2 for D (5 bases each). Germline V gene lookup returns CDR1 MNHEY and CDR2 SVGAGI. CDR3 length: 15 amino acids. V shed 7 bases and J shed 1 base, with 13 bases lying between them. As DNA, the CDR3 is TGTGCCAGCATTGCCGGGACGGTGAACACCGGGGAGCTGTTTTTT. This encodes CASIAGTVNTGELFF.

The chain links TRBV7-9 to TRBJ2-3; D is unclear. The V gene's germline CDR1 is SEHNR and CDR2 FQNEAQ (reference sequence). V was cut by 5 bases and J by 5 bases, with 17 bases left in between. This CDR3 contains 15 residues. CDR3 nucleotide sequence: TGTGCCAGCAGCAGCATTCATGGCGTCGGAGATACGCAGTATTTT. It is translated as CASSSIHGVGDTQYF.

V and J are TRBV30 and TRBJ2-1; tentative D call: TRBD2 (5 bases). Trimming stripped 2 bases from V and 5 bases from J, with 10 bases between. This CDR3 region has 13 residues. Germline CDR1 and CDR2: GTSNPN and SVGIG (reference sequence). The CDR3 DNA reads TGTGCCTGGAGTCACGGGAATAACAATGAGCAGTTCTTC. Encoded protein: CAWSHGNNNEQFF.

The chain employs TRBV7-9 and TRBJ2-3; tentatively, D is TRBD2 (5 bases). In germline, CDR1 is SEHNR, CDR2 FQNEAQ (reference sequence). CDR3 length: 16 amino acids. Trimming shortened V by 7 bases and J by 2 bases, and 19 bases separated the two germline ends. DNA for the CDR3: TGTGCCAGCACCTTCGCACTAGGGCGGAACACAGATACGCAGTATTTT. Residues: CASTFALGRNTDTQYF.